The rows below give T cell receptor beta chains drawn from one sample of a study of early T cells in non-severe SARS-CoV-2 infection. A single record per CDR3 protein comes from TCRdb applying MiXCR to the 5' RACE reads. Among some 45,000 distinct CDR3 sequences, roughly 7.3% were seen once, and the ten largest hold roughly 8.5%. The specimen sequenced was whole blood. These TCRs come from an adult who was a healthcare worker with PCR-confirmed SARS-CoV-2 infection or an uninfected control (not recorded which). Both conserved end residues are part of each CDR3. The D gene is left open where the match is weak. Where a row states a size, it is once, few, many or the class of an expanded clone; other rows omit it.

j_call v_call clone_size d_call cdr3_length cdr3_nt cdr3_aa
TRBJ1-6 TRBV28 few - 13 TGTGCCAGCAGTTTCGGACCAAATTCACCCCTCCACTTT CASSFGPNSPLHF
TRBJ2-3 TRBV6-5 - - 13 TGTGCCAGCAGTGACAGGATCGCAGATACGCAGTATTTT CASSDRIADTQYF
TRBJ2-4 TRBV6-4 - TRBD2 13 TGTGCCAGCAGTGAGGGGAGGGGAAACATTCAGTACTTC CASSEGRGNIQYF
TRBJ1-4 TRBV6-1 - - 16 TGTGCCAGCGCAGGGGCCTTTTTAGGAACTAATGAAAAACTGTTTTTT CASAGAFLGTNEKLFF
TRBJ1-1 TRBV6-2/TRBV6-3 few - 16 TGTGCCAGCAGTTACTCCCCCCCGGGGAAAGGCACTGAAGCTTTCTTT CASSYSPPGKGTEAFF
TRBJ1-3 TRBV12-3/TRBV12-4 - - 15 TGTGCCAGCAGCTCCTCAGCGATCTCTGGAAACACCATATATTTT CASSSSAISGNTIYF
TRBJ2-4 TRBV5-1 many - 14 TGCGCCAGCAGCTTGGAGGGTTTAGGAAACATTCAGTACTTC CASSLEGLGNIQYF
TRBJ2-1 TRBV18 many - 11 TGTGCCAGCTCAATAGGGGATGAGCAGTTCTTC CASSIGDEQFF
TRBJ2-3 TRBV5-1 few TRBD1 14 TGCGCCAGCAGCTTACAGGGGGCTACAGATACGCAGTATTTT CASSLQGATDTQYF
TRBJ1-6 TRBV20-1 many - 13 TGCAGTGCCTCGAGGGAAGGCAGTTCACCCCTCCACTTT CSASREGSSPLHF
TRBJ2-3 TRBV10-1 many - 14 TGCGCCAGCAGTGAGTCTCTGAGAACAGATACGCAGTATTTT CASSESLRTDTQYF
TRBJ1-2 TRBV12-3/TRBV12-4 many - 15 TGTGCCAGCAGAAGTGTACGGGCCTCTAACTATGGCTACACCTTC CASRSVRASNYGYTF
TRBJ1-2 TRBV28 many - 14 TGTGCCAGCAGTTTAGGCATAATCTCCTGGGGCTACACCTTC CASSLGIISWGYTF
TRBJ2-7 TRBV28 - TRBD1 15 TGTGCCAGCAGTTTATCAGGGGGCGTCGTCCACGAGCAGTACTTC CASSLSGGVVHEQYF
TRBJ1-2 TRBV3-1 many - 14 TGTGCCAGCACCCGGACGGGGTCAGCCTATGGCTACACCTTC CASTRTGSAYGYTF
TRBJ1-5 TRBV4-3 many - 14 TGCGCCAGCAGCCAAGATTTCGGCAATCAGCCCCAGCATTTT CASSQDFGNQPQHF
TRBJ2-7 TRBV14 - - 16 TGTGCCAGCAGCCACACCCGGGAGCTGAGCTCCTACGAGCAGTACTTC CASSHTRELSSYEQYF
TRBJ1-4 TRBV7-6 many TRBD1 14 TGTGCCAGCAGTCGAAGGGGGCAAGATGAAAAACTGTTTTTT CASSRRGQDEKLFF
TRBJ2-3 TRBV6-6 - - 12 TGTGCCAGCAGTTACGGCACAGATACGCGGTATTTT CASSYGTDTRYF
TRBJ2-6 TRBV6-6 - TRBD1 17 TGTGCCAGCAGTTACCCGGGACAGGGGGTAGGGGCCAACGTCCTGACTTTC CASSYPGQGVGANVLTF
TRBJ2-3 TRBV7-2 many - 18 TGTGCCAGCAGCCCCAAATGGAGTAGCCCGTTTTTCGCAGATACGCAGTATTTT CASSPKWSSPFFADTQYF
TRBJ2-7 TRBV6-6 many - 13 TGTGCCAGCAGGCCATACGCCAGGTACGAGCAGTACTTC CASRPYARYEQYF
TRBJ2-5 TRBV3-1 few TRBD2 15 TGTGCCAGCAGCCATGCTAGCGGGGGGCCAGAGACCCAGTACTTC CASSHASGGPETQYF
TRBJ2-7 TRBV2 - TRBD2 14 TGTGCCAGCAGCAAGACTAGCGGGGGCTACGAGCAGTACTTC CASSKTSGGYEQYF
TRBJ2-7 TRBV4-1 few - 14 TGCGCCAGCAGTACCGGGACGGGTCCCTACGAGCAGTACTTC CASSTGTGPYEQYF
TRBJ2-3 TRBV7-9 many - 14 TGTGCCAGCAGCTTAGGCCCTAACACAGATACGCAGTATTTT CASSLGPNTDTQYF
TRBJ1-1 TRBV29-1 few TRBD1 13 TGCAGCGTCAAACAGGGGGCGCTTCCTCAAGCTTTCTTT CSVKQGALPQAFF
TRBJ2-7 TRBV10-3 many TRBD2 18 TGTGCCATCAGAACAACAGCCTCCGGGACTAGCGGGGACTACGAGCAGTACTTC CAIRTTASGTSGDYEQYF
TRBJ2-7 TRBV2 few - 13 TGTGCCAGCAGGGGACATCTAAACCCCCAGCAGTACTTC CASRGHLNPQQYF
TRBJ2-5 TRBV18 - - 15 TGTGCCAGCTCACCCGGACTCTCCCACCAAGAGACCCAGTACTTC CASSPGLSHQETQYF
TRBJ1-2 TRBV28 few - 12 TGTGCCAGCAGTGCGGACAACTATGGCTACACCTTC CASSADNYGYTF
TRBJ1-4 TRBV2 few TRBD1 15 TGTGCCAGCAGGGGACGGGACAGCAGGAATGAAAAACTGTTTTTT CASRGRDSRNEKLFF
TRBJ2-1 TRBV2 many TRBD1 15 TGTGCCAGCAGGGACAGGGGGCAAGTAGACAATGAGCAGTTCTTC CASRDRGQVDNEQFF